This is a list of T cell receptor beta chains from one sample in a study of shared clonotypes between healthy human individuals. The table came from immunoSEQ multiplex PCR; TCRdb's copy has only in-frame clones and leaves some out. Of millions of clones in the sample, roughly 92% were seen once. Sequenced material: naive CD4+ T cells sorted from blood. These receptors all stem from a man aged 18 to 30 in good health. CDR3s include the opening cysteine and the closing phenylalanine or tryptophan. D genes are given only for firm matches. Rows may omit the clone size; those that give it use once, few, many or a size class.

d_call	j_call	clone_size	v_call	cdr3_nt	cdr3_aa
NA	TRBJ2-3	NA	TRBV15	TGTGCCACCAGCAGAGACCGGTTTCTTTATACGCAGTATTTT	CATSRDRFLYTQYF
NA	TRBJ1-3	NA	TRBV2	TGTGCCAGCAGTGAAGGGGGCTCTCCCGGAAACACCATATATTTT	CASSEGGSPGNTIYF
NA	TRBJ1-5	NA	TRBV30	TGTGCCTGGAGCAAGCAGGGAGATCAGCCCCAGCATTTT	CAWSKQGDQPQHF
TRBD1	TRBJ2-3	once	TRBV2	TGTGCCAGTACCTTATCCGGGACAGGGGTAGATACGCAGTATTTT	CASTLSGTGVDTQYF
NA	TRBJ2-3	NA	TRBV1	TGCACCAGCAGCCAAGATTTCCCTTACTTCGGCAGTCGACCAGATACGCAGTATTTT	CTSSQDFPYFGSRPDTQYF
NA	TRBJ2-1	NA	TRBV29-1	TGCAGCGCAGAGCAAGGAGGGCATGAGCAGTTCTTC	CSAEQGGHEQFF
TRBD1	TRBJ1-2	NA	TRBV19	TGTGCCAGTTCCCCCGCGGGACAGGACTTTCGGTCGGCTTATGGCTACACCTTC	CASSPAGQDFRSAYGYTF
TRBD1	TRBJ2-5	NA	TRBV5-6	TGTGCCAGCAGTTCATCAGACAGGGACGAGACCCAGTACTTC	CASSSSDRDETQYF
TRBD2	TRBJ2-1	NA	TRBV14	TGTGCCAGCAGCCCCGGAGCGGGAGGGTACAATGAGCAGTTCTTC	CASSPGAGGYNEQFF
NA	TRBJ1-1	NA	TRBV6-5	TGTGCCACCGTACAGAACACTGAAGCTTTCTTT	CATVQNTEAFF
NA	TRBJ2-7	NA	TRBV10-1	TGCGCCAGCAGTGATGGACTATTTCCCTACGAGCAGTACTTC	CASSDGLFPYEQYF
NA	TRBJ1-6	NA	TRBV18	TGTGCCAGCTCACCAGGGGGATTTGGTTCACCCCTCCACTTT	CASSPGGFGSPLHF
NA	TRBJ1-6	NA	TRBV20-1	TGCAGTGTGTCTCGGAATTCACCCCTCCACTTT	CSVSRNSPLHF
TRBD1	TRBJ1-4	NA	TRBV28	TGTGCCAGCAGGGCCGGGACAGGTTTCCGTAATGAAAAACTGTTTTTT	CASRAGTGFRNEKLFF
NA	TRBJ2-5	NA	TRBV6-5	TGTGCCAGCCGGCCCTACACGGGCCAAGAGACCCAGTACTTC	CASRPYTGQETQYF
NA	TRBJ2-1	NA	TRBV5-1	TGCGCCAGCAGCCCACAAGACAATGAGCAGTTCTTC	CASSPQDNEQFF
NA	TRBJ1-4	NA	TRBV30	TGTGCCTGGAGTGTCGGGCGGAAAAATGAAAAACTGTTTTTT	CAWSVGRKNEKLFF
TRBD2	TRBJ2-2	NA	TRBV5-4	TGTGCCAGCAGCTTGGATAGCGGGAGGGCCTTTGGCGGGGAGCTGTTTTTT	CASSLDSGRAFGGELFF
TRBD1	TRBJ2-7	NA	TRBV5-6	TGTGCCAGCAGCCGGGACAGGTACGAGCAGTACTTC	CASSRDRYEQYF
NA	TRBJ1-6	NA	TRBV28	TGTGCCAGCAGTCCCTCGGGGGTAGATAATTCACCCCTCCACTTT	CASSPSGVDNSPLHF
NA	TRBJ2-3	NA	TRBV6-4	TGTGCCAGCAGCCCCAGGGGGAGGGGAGCAGATACGCAGTATTTT	CASSPRGRGADTQYF
NA	TRBJ2-6	NA	TRBV9	TGTGCCAGCAGCGTAAACTCTGGGGCCAACGTCCTGACTTTC	CASSVNSGANVLTF